The sequence of this TCR beta chain was determined in a study of blood T cell repertoires in COVID-19 (dated by TCRdb to the early 2020s). At the level of the whole study: The collaborator samples originated in the United States, Italy and Spain and spanned the acute and convalescent phases of COVID-19. The prospective study material was composed of cDNA or gDNA derived from T cells, B-cell-depleted T cells, or PBMCs. Deeply sampled blood TCRbeta repertoires from subjects exposed to, actively infected with, or recovered from COVID-19 were included in the dataset. The repertoires were released in a freely available public database intended as a resource for research on the immune response to SARS-CoV-2. The samples were drawn from the first 160 participants of the ongoing ImmuneRACE study and from 1,254 subjects provided by 6 global collaborators. A de-identified subject ID, COVID-19 status, age in years and sex were almost always included in the sample metadata. Where available, HLA class I and class II types were obtained from metadata supplied by the sample provider rather than from assay-based typing. Here is what the overall study found, with its caveats: How much clinical and demographic metadata was included differed by source and by participant, and the metadata was provided uncurated.

One collaborating source in Seattle enrolled patients during active infection and followed them longitudinally through the course of disease. The collaborating institutions used their own protocols to collect whole blood in K2EDTA tubes. For TCRbeta analysis, collaborators shipped samples in one of three forms: frozen whole blood, isolated PBMCs, or DNA extracted from either of those sample types. TCRbeta CDR3 regions were amplified from genomic DNA by means of the immunoSEQ Assay, a bias-controlled multiplex PCR. In the original analysis: Within the assay, amplification of reference gene primers was used to estimate how many nucleated cells each sample contained. To quantify the absolute abundance of each unique TCRbeta CDR3 rearrangement, sequence reads were collapsed and filtered. Productive Simpson clonality was computed per sample as the square root of Simpson's diversity index over productive rearrangements. The table comes from immuneACCESS by way of TCRdb, which keeps in-frame sequences with V and J called. Part of the clones is missing from these tables; in studies checked, under half for an unresolved V gene and the rest for unknown reasons. D and trimming come from the DNA, and the V and J calls and clone size come from that table. The sample yields a few hundred thousand clones; approximately 78% were counted once. The leading ten clones occupy approximately 5.6% of the sample.

As regards this clone: Its antigen is unknown. One base away there is no much larger clone; base qualities are not given.

The sequenced sample consisted of peripheral blood. The clonotype originates from a woman aged 70-85 years with COVID-19, enrolled during active disease.

The sequenced DNA is TGTGCCACCAGCCCGGGGGGACCCGTCAATGAGCAGTTCTTC. Translated, it gives CATSPGGPVNEQFF. The chain was built from TRBV15 and TRBJ2-1, with 7 bases matching TRBD2. CDR3 length: 14 amino acids, cysteine to phenylalanine. Only the CDR3 portion is preserved as DNA: 42 bases, with reading frame beginning at the first base. The germline V gene encodes CDR1 LNHNV and CDR2 YYDKDF (reference sequence). For this chain, trimming is 5 bases at the V end and 6 bases at the J end, and the number of junction bases without a gene match is 7.